The clone carrying this T cell receptor beta chain was detected a few times. The target antigen is unknown. The authors used template switching to add a universal primer site and gave cDNA unique molecular identifiers. TCRdb re-called the 5' RACE reads with MiXCR, one entry per CDR3 protein. This sample yields approximately 1.8 million distinct CDR3 sequences, of which about 32% are seen a single time; 0.27% belongs to the top ten. The data derive from a study of identical twins. Study-wide results and caveats: Excess sharing between twins was weaker in beta out-of-frame sequences. Conclusions leaned on cross-sectional statistical analysis and did not track the same donors over time. Invariant cells of the MAIT and iNKT types might have partly distorted the zero-insertion analyses.

The sequence was obtained from a newborn girl in good health. The sequencing input was cord blood.

The CDR3 reads CASSRGGSGSVSALQYF. The CDR3 nucleotides read TGTGCCAGCAGCCGCGGGGGTAGCGGGAGCGTAAGCGCTTTGCAGTACTTC. The chain has TRBV14 and TRBJ2-5, with TRBD2 matching over 9 bases. V gave up 4 bases and J gave up 11 bases; unmatched junction bases: 20. CDR1 SGHDN and CDR2 FVKESK come from the germline V gene. The CDR3 runs to 17 residues.